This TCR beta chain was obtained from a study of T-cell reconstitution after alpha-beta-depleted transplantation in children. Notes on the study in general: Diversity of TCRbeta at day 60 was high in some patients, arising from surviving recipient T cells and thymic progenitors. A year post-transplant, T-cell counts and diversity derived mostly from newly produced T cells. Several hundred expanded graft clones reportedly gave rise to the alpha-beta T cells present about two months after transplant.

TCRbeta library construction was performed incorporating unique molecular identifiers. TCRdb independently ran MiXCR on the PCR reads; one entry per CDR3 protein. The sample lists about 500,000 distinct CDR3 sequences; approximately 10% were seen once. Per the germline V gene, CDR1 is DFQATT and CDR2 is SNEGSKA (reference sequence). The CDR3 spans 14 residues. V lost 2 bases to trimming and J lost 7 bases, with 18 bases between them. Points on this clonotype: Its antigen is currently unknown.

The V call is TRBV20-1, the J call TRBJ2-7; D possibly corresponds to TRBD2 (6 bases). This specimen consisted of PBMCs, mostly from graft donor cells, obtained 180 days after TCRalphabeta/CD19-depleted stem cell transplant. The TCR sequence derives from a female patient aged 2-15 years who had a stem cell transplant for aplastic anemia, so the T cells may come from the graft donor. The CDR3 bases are TGCAGTGCTAGACCCGGGACTCCCTTTGGTGAGCAGTACTTC. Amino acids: CSARPGTPFGEQYF.